The rows below give T cell receptor beta chains drawn from one sample of a study of cytomegalovirus exposure and HLA in healthy donors. The table came from immunoSEQ multiplex PCR; TCRdb's copy has only in-frame clones and leaves some out. The sample includes over 200,000 clones, roughly 91% of them seen just once. Sample: PBMCs. The receptor source for this set is a woman between 18 and 29 years old in good health and CMV-seronegative. Both conserved end residues are part of each CDR3. The order of the fields is J gene, clone size, V gene, D gene, CDR3 protein, CDR3 DNA. The D gene is left open where the match is weak. The size entry is marked missing in some rows and otherwise reads once, few, many or a size class.

TRBJ1-5 | NA | TRBV19 | TRBD1 | CASRPGTGGRQPQHF | TGTGCCAGTAGGCCCGGGACAGGGGGTCGACAGCCCCAGCATTTT
TRBJ2-2 | NA | TRBV7-2 | NA | CASSLQAVTNTGELFF | TGTGCCAGCAGCTTACAGGCCGTTACGAACACCGGGGAGCTGTTTTTT
TRBJ1-3 | NA | TRBV30 | NA | CAWSVAGRSSGNTIYF | TGTGCCTGGAGTGTAGCGGGCAGAAGCTCTGGAAACACCATATATTTT
TRBJ2-2 | once | TRBV2 | NA | CASDRNRWNTGELFF | TGTGCCAGCGATAGGAACAGGTGGAACACCGGGGAGCTGTTTTTT
TRBJ2-2 | NA | TRBV4-1 | NA | CASSRTANTGELFF | TGCGCCAGCAGCCGGACTGCGAACACCGGGGAGCTGTTTTTT
TRBJ2-1 | NA | TRBV2 | TRBD2 | CASTLRGGNNEQFF | TGTGCCAGCACCCTCCGCGGGGGGAACAATGAGCAGTTCTTC
TRBJ1-2 | once | TRBV2 | NA | CASTLDSNYGYIF | TGTGCCAGCACCCTGGACAGTAACTATGGCTACATCTTC
TRBJ2-7 | NA | TRBV2 | TRBD2 | CASTGTNYEQYF | TGTGCCTCGACCGGGACTAACTACGAGCAGTACTTC
TRBJ2-1 | once | TRBV11-3 | NA | CASSLVRGIRTYNEQFF | TGTGCCAGCAGCTTAGTACGAGGTATTCGAACATACAATGAGCAGTTCTTC
TRBJ1-2 | NA | TRBV6-1 | NA | CASRPGNYGYTF | TGTGCCAGCAGGCCGGGTAATTATGGCTACACCTTC
TRBJ1-1 | NA | TRBV6-6 | NA | CASSYLKHPGPFF | TGTGCCAGCAGTTACTTAAAACACCCTGGGCCTTTCTTT
TRBJ1-2 | NA | TRBV5-3 | TRBD1 | CARSLKGASYGYTF | TGTGCCAGAAGCTTGAAGGGGGCAAGCTATGGCTACACCTTC
TRBJ1-5 | NA | TRBV30 | NA | CAWSVLRGSQPQHF | TGTGCCTGGAGTGTACTGAGGGGGAGTCAGCCCCAGCATTTT
TRBJ1-1 | few | TRBV7-6 | NA | CASSRTENTEAFF | TGTGCCAGCAGTAGGACAGAGAACACTGAAGCTTTCTTT
TRBJ1-2 | NA | TRBV7-9 | NA | CASSLVGVYYGYTF | TGTGCCAGCAGCTTAGTAGGGGTCTACTATGGCTACACCTTC
TRBJ1-3 | NA | TRBV5-6 | TRBD1 | CASSWRTGLGNTIYF | TGTGCCAGCAGCTGGCGGACAGGGCTAGGAAACACCATATATTTT